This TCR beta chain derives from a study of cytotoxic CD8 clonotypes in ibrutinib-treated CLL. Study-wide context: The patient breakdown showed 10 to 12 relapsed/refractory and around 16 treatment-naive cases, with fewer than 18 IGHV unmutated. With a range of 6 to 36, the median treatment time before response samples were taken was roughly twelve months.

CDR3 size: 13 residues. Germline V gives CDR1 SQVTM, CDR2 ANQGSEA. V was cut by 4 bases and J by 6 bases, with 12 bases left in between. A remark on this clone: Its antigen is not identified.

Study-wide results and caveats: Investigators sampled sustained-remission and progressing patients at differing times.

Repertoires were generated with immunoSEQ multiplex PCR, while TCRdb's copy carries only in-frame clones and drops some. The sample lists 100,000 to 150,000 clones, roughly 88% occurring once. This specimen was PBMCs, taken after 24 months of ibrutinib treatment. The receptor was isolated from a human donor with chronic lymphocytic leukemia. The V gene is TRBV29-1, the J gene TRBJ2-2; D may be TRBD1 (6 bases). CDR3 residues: CSVGGHLSGELFF. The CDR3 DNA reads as TGCAGCGTTGGGGGACACCTATCCGGGGAGCTGTTTTTT.